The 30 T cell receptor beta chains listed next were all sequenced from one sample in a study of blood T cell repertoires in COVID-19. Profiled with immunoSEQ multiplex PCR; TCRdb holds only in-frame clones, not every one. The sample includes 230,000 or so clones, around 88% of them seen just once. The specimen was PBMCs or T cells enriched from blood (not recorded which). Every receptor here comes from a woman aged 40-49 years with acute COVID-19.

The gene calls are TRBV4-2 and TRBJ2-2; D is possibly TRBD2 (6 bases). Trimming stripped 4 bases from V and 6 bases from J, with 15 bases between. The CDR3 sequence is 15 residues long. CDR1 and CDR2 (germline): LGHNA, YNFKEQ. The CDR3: CASSRTLASAGELFF. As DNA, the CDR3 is TGTGCCAGCAGCCGGACCCTAGCGTCTGCCGGGGAGCTGTTTTTT.

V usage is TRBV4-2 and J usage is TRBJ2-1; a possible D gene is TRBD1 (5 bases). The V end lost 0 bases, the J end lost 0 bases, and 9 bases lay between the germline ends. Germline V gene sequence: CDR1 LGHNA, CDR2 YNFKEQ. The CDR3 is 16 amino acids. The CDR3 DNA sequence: TGTGCCAGCAGCCAAGAAGACAGAAGCTCCTACAATGAGCAGTTCTTC. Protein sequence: CASSQEDRSSYNEQFF.

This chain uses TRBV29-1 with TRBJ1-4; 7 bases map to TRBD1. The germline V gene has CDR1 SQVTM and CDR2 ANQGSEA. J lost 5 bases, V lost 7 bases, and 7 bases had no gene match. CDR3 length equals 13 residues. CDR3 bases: TGCAGCGCGATTAGACAGGGAAATGAAAAACTGTTTTTT. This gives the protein CSAIRQGNEKLFF.

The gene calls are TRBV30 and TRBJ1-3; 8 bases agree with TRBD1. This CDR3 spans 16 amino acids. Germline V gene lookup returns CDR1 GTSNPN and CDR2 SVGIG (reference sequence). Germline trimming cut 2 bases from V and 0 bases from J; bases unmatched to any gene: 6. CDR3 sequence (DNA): TGTGCCTGGAGTCCCGACAGGGGTTTCTCTGGAAACACCATATATTTT. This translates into CAWSPDRGFSGNTIYF.

DNA for the CDR3: TGTGCCAGCAAAATCAGGGTATCCGGGGAGCTGTTTTTT. Amino acid sequence: CASKIRVSGELFF. This chain uses TRBV12-3 or TRBV12-4 with TRBJ2-2; tentatively, D is TRBD1 (5 bases). Trimming stripped 7 bases from V and 6 bases from J, with 12 bases between. There are 13 residues in the CDR3.

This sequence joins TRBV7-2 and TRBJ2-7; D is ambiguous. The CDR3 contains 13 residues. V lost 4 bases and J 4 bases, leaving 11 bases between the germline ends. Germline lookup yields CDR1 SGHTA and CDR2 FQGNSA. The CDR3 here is CASSSAIGYEQYF. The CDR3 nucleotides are TGTGCCAGCAGCTCAGCCATCGGGTACGAGCAGTACTTC.

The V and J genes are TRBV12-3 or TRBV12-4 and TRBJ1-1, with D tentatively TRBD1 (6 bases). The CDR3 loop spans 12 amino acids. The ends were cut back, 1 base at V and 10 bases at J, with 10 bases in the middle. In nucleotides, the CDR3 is TGTGCCAGCAGTTTAGTCGGGGGGCTAGCTTTCTTT. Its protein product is CASSLVGGLAFF.

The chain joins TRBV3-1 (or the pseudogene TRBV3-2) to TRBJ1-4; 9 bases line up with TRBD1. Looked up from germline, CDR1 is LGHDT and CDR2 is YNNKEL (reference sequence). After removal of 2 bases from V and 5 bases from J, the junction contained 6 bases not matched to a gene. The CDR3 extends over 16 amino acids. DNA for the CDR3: TGTGCCAGCAGCCAACCTTCGACAGGGGGAAATGAAAAACTGTTTTTT. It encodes CASSQPSTGGNEKLFF.

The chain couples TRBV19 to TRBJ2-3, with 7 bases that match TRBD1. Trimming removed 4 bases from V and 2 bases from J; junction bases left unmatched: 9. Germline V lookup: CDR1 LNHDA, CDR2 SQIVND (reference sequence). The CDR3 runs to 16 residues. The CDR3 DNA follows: TGTGCCAGTAGTACCCCCCAGGGGGTGACCACAGATACGCAGTATTTT. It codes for CASSTPQGVTTDTQYF.

The DNA of the CDR3 is TGTGCCAGCACCATTGACAGGGGTCGGCAGTTCTTC. Translating it yields CASTIDRGRQFF. The rearrangement joins TRBV11-2 to TRBJ2-1; 8 bases line up with TRBD1. In germline, CDR1 is SGHAT, CDR2 FQNNGV. The CDR3 contains 12 residues. The V gene end was trimmed by 7 bases and the J gene end by 12 bases; junction bases not matched to a gene: 8.

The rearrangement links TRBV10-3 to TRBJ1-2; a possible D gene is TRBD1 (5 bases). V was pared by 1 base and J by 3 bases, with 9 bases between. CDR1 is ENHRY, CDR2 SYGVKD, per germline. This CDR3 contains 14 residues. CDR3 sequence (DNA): TGTGCCATCAGTGAGTTAGGGGCCTACTATGGCTACACCTTC. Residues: CAISELGAYYGYTF.

CDR3 nucleotides: TGTGCCAGCATGGGTGGAGCGGCCGTTAGCTCCTACGAGCAGTACTTC. This translates into CASMGGAAVSSYEQYF. The V gene is TRBV6-6, the J gene TRBJ2-7; D is possibly TRBD2 (5 bases). The germline V gene has CDR1 MNHNY and CDR2 SVGAGI (reference sequence). CDR3 length equals 16 residues. V lost 7 bases and J 0 bases, leaving 19 bases between the germline ends.

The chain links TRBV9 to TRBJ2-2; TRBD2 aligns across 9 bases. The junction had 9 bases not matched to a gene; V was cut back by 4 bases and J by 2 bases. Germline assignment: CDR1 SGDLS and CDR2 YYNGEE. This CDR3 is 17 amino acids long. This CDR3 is CASSSRLAAYNTGELFF. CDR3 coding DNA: TGTGCCAGCAGCTCCAGACTAGCGGCCTATAACACCGGGGAGCTGTTTTTT.

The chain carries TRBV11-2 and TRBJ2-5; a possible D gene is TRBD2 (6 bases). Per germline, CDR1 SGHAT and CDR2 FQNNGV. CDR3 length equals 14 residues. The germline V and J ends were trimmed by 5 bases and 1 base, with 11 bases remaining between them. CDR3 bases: TGTGCCAGCAGCCCTCGGGGACTCCAAGAGACCCAGTACTTC. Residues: CASSPRGLQETQYF.

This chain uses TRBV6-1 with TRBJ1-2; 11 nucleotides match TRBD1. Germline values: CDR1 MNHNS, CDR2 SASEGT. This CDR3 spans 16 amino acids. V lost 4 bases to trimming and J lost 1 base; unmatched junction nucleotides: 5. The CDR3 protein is CASSAWGQGVNYGYTF. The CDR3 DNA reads TGTGCCAGCAGTGCCTGGGGACAGGGGGTTAACTATGGCTACACCTTC.

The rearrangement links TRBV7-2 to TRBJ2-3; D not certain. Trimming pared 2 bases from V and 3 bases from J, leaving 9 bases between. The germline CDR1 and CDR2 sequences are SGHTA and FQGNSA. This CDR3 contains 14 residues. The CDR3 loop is CASSLSVATDTQYF. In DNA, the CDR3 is TGTGCCAGCAGCTTATCGGTCGCGACAGATACGCAGTATTTT.

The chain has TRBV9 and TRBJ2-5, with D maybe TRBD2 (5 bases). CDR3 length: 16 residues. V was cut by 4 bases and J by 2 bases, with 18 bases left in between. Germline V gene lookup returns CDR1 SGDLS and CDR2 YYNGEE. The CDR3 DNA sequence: TGTGCCAGCAGCCCGGCGGGTGGACGCCGGCAAGAGACCCAGTACTTC. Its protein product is CASSPAGGRRQETQYF.

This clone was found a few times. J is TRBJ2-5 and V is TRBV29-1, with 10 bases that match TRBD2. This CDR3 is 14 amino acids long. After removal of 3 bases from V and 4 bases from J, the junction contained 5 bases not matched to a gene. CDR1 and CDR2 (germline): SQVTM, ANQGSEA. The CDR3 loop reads CSVESGGAGETQYF. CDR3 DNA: TGCAGCGTTGAGAGCGGGGGGGCCGGAGAGACCCAGTACTTC.

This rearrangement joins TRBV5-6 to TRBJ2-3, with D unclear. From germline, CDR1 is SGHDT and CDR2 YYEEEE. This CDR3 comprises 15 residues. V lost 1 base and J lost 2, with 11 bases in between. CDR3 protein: CASSLTRSPTDTQYF. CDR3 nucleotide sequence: TGTGCCAGCAGCTTGACGCGCTCACCCACAGATACGCAGTATTTT.

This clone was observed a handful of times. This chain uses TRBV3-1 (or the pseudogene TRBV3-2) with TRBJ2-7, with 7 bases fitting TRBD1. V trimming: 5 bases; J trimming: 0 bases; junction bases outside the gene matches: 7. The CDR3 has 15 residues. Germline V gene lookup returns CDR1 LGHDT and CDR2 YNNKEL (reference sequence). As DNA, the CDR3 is TGTGCCAGCAGCAACGGACAGGTTTACTCCTACGAGCAGTACTTC. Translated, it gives CASSNGQVYSYEQYF.

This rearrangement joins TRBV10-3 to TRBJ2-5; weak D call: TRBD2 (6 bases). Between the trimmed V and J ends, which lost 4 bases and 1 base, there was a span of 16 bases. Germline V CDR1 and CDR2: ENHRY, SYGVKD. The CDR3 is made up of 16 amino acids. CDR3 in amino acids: CAISAIGSGGQETQYF. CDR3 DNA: TGTGCCATCAGTGCGATAGGGTCCGGGGGCCAAGAGACCCAGTACTTC.

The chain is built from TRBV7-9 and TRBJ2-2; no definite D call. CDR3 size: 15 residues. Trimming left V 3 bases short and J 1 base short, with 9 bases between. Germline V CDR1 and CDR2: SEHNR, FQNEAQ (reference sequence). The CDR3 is CASSFAAQNTGELFF. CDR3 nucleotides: TGTGCCAGCAGCTTTGCGGCGCAGAACACCGGGGAGCTGTTTTTT. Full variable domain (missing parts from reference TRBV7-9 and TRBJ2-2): DTGVSQNPRHKITKRGQNVTFRCDPISEHNRLYWYRQTLGQGPEFLTYFQNEAQLEKSRLLSDRFSAERPKGSFSTLEIQRTEQGDSAMYLCASSFAAQNTGELFFGEGSRLTVL.

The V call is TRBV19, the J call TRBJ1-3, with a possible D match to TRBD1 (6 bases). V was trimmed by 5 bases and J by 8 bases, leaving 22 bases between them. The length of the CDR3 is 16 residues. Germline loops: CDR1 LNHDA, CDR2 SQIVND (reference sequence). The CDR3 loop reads CASSSLGQLGIDTIYF. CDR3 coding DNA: TGTGCCAGTAGTTCCCTCGGACAGCTCGGTATAGACACCATATATTTT. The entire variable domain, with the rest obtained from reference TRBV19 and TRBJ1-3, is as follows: DGGITQSPKYLFRKEGQNVTLSCEQNLNHDAMYWYRQDPGQGLRLIYYSQIVNDFQKGDIAEGYSVSREKKESFPLTVTSAQKNPTAFYLCASSSLGQLGIDTIYFGEGSWLTVV.

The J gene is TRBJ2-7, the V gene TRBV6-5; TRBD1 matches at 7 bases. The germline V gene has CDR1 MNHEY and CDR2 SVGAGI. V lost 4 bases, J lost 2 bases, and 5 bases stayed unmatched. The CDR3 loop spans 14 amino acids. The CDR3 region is CASSSRQGTYEQYF. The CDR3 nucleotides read TGTGCCAGCAGTTCCAGACAGGGAACCTACGAGCAGTACTTC.

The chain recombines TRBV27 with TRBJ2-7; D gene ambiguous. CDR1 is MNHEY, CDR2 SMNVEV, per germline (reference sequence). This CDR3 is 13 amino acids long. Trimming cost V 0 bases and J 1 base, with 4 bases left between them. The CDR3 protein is CASSLSQSYEQYF. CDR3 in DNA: TGTGCCAGCAGTTTATCACAGTCCTACGAGCAGTACTTC.

CDR3 sequence reads: CASSEGDTGELFF. The DNA for the CDR3 is TGTGCCAGCAGTGAAGGAGACACCGGGGAGCTGTTTTTT. The rearrangement links TRBV6-1 to TRBJ2-2; D gene uncertain. Deletions cut 1 base from V and 3 bases from J, with 3 bases between. CDR1 is MNHNS, CDR2 SASEGT, per germline. The CDR3 has 13 amino acids.

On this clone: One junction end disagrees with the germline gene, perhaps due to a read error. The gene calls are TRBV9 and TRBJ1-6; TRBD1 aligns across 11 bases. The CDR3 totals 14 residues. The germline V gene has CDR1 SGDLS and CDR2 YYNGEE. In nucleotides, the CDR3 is TGTGCCAGCAGCGCGGGACAGGGGGATTCCCCCCTCCACTTT. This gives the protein CASSAGQGDSPLHF.

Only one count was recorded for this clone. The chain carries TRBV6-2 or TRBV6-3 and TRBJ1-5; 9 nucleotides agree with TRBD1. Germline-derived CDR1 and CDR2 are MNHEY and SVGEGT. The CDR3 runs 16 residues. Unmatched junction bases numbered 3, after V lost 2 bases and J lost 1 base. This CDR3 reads CASSYPDRGSNQPQHF. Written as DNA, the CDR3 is TGTGCCAGCAGTTACCCGGACAGGGGCAGCAATCAGCCCCAGCATTTT.

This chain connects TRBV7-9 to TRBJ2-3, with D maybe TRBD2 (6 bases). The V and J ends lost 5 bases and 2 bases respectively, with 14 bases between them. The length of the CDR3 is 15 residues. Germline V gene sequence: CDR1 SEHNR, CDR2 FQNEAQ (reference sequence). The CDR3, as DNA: TGTGCCAGCAGCCCCGGACTACGTAACACAGATACGCAGTATTTT. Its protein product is CASSPGLRNTDTQYF. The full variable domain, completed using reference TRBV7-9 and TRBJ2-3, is DTGVSQNPRHKITKRGQNVTFRCDPISEHNRLYWYRQTLGQGPEFLTYFQNEAQLEKSRLLSDRFSAERPKGSFSTLEIQRTEQGDSAMYLCASSPGLRNTDTQYFGPGTRLTVL.

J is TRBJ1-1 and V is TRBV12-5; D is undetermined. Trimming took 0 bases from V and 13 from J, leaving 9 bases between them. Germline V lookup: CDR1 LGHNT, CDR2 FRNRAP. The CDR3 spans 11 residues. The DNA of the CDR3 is TGTGCTAGTGGTTTGGTACTAGCCCTTTTCTTT. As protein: CASGLVLALFF.